Sequencing of this T cell receptor beta chain was carried out in a study of blood T cell repertoires in COVID-19. V lost 9 bases to trimming and J lost 0 bases; unmatched junction nucleotides: 5. The V gene's germline CDR1 is ENHRY and CDR2 SYGVKD. This CDR3 spans 14 amino acids. The assay was immunoSEQ multiplex PCR, and TCRdb's table has in-frame clones only and misses some. The sample has about 360,000 clones; about 88% are singletons. V and J are TRBV10-3 and TRBJ2-1; 7 bases are shared with TRBD2. The TCR was taken from a woman aged 55 to 70 with COVID-19, enrolled during active disease. The sequencing sample was made of peripheral blood. The CDR3 DNA follows: TGTGCCATAGCGGGGACCAGCTCCTACAATGAGCAGTTCTTC. Protein product: CAIAGTSSYNEQFF.